The 26 T cell receptor beta chains below come from one sample, sequenced in a study of T cell responses to AZD1222 COVID-19 vaccine. Data came from immunoSEQ multiplex PCR; TCRdb stores just in-frame clones and leaves some out. Seen here are some 140,000 clones, about 90% observed once, and the top ten hold roughly 2%. Here the sequenced sample was peripheral blood, taken on day 0 of AZD1222 vaccination. These receptors were taken from an adult in good health.

V gene TRBV24-1 combines with J gene TRBJ1-4; D gene unclear. Germline values: CDR1 KGHDR, CDR2 SFDVKD. The CDR3 extends over 14 amino acids. V lost 4 bases, J lost 5 bases, and 10 bases lay in between. CDR3 protein: CATSDGRVNEKLFF. The CDR3 DNA reads TGTGCCACCAGTGACGGTAGAGTAAATGAAAAACTGTTTTTT.

This rearrangement joins TRBV5-1 to TRBJ1-4; D perhaps matches TRBD1 (5 bases). The CDR3 extends over 13 amino acids. The germline V gene has CDR1 SGHRS and CDR2 YFSETQ. Trimming cost V 4 bases and J 5 bases, with 9 bases left between them. CDR3 DNA: TGCGCCAGCAGCCTCTCAGGGAATGAAAAACTGTTTTTT. Protein sequence: CASSLSGNEKLFF. The full variable domain, with the rest looked up from reference TRBV5-1 and TRBJ1-4, is KAGVTQTPRYLIKTRGQQVTLSCSPISGHRSVSWYQQTPGQGLQFLFEYFSETQRNKGNFPGRFSGRQFSNSRSEMNVSTLELGDSALYLCASSLSGNEKLFFGSGTQLSVL.

The V and J genes are TRBV5-1 and TRBJ1-2; tentatively, D is TRBD1 (6 bases). V lost 5 bases to trimming and J lost 5 bases, with 16 bases between them. Germline CDR1 and CDR2: SGHRS and YFSETQ. CDR3 length: 14 residues. The CDR3 region has the DNA TGCGCCAGCAGTATGATAGGGGGAGAATATGGCTACACCTTC. Translating it yields CASSMIGGEYGYTF.

The chain carries TRBV7-9 and TRBJ2-5; the D gene could be TRBD1 or TRBD2 (5 bases each). Trimming removed 0 bases at V and 1 base at J, with 9 bases between. Germline V gene lookup returns CDR1 SEHNR and CDR2 FQNEAQ (reference sequence). The CDR3 sequence is 15 residues long. The CDR3 DNA is TGTGCCAGCAGCTTAGCGCCGGGGCTCCAAGAGACCCAGTACTTC. Translating it yields CASSLAPGLQETQYF.

The chain is built from TRBV7-2 and TRBJ1-2, with D maybe TRBD1 (5 bases). Germline CDR1 is SGHTA and CDR2 is FQGNSA. V lost 2 bases and J lost 6, with 10 bases in between. This CDR3 contains 13 residues. CDR3 region: CASSLIQGDGYTF. The CDR3 DNA reads as TGTGCCAGCAGCTTAATCCAGGGTGATGGCTACACCTTC.

The rearrangement joins TRBV19 to TRBJ2-2; a possible D gene is TRBD2 (6 bases). Trimming pared 6 bases from V and 6 bases from J, leaving 11 bases between. Germline V lookup: CDR1 LNHDA, CDR2 SQIVND (reference sequence). CDR3 length equals 13 residues. CDR3 sequence (DNA): TGTGCCAGTAGATCATCGGGGGCCGGGGAGCTGTTTTTT. Translated: CASRSSGAGELFF.

The V and J genes are TRBV29-1 and TRBJ1-6; D not resolved. V lost 5 bases, J lost 10 bases, and 18 bases lay in between. This CDR3 is built from 14 residues. Per the germline V gene, CDR1 is SQVTM and CDR2 is ANQGSEA. CDR3 residues: CSVLLVGSGSPLHF. The CDR3 DNA follows: TGCAGCGTTTTACTAGTTGGGTCGGGATCACCCCTCCACTTT.

The sample holds one count of this clone. The J gene is TRBJ2-1, the V gene TRBV6-1; D unclear. This CDR3 has 15 amino acids. The V end lost 3 bases, the J end lost 1 base, and 10 bases lay between the germline ends. Germline CDR1 MNHNS, CDR2 SASEGT. The CDR3 loop is CASSERLESYNEQFF. CDR3 sequence (DNA): TGTGCCAGCAGTGAGAGGCTAGAGTCCTACAATGAGCAGTTCTTC.

The V gene is TRBV2, the J gene TRBJ2-7; 11 bases map to TRBD2. After removal of 7 bases from V and 5 bases from J, the junction contained 7 bases not matched to a gene. The CDR3 runs 14 residues. Germline V gene lookup returns CDR1 SNHLY and CDR2 FYNNEI. CDR3 sequence (DNA): TGTGCCAGCACACTAGCGGGAGATTATGACGAGCAGTACTTC. Its protein product is CASTLAGDYDEQYF.

The CDR3 spells CASDRTTGTGGIAPTGELFF. DNA for the CDR3: TGTGCCAGCGATAGAACTACCGGGACAGGGGGTATTGCTCCGACCGGGGAGCTGTTTTTT. The rearrangement links TRBV7-6 to TRBJ2-2, with 11 positions matching TRBD1. Germline values: CDR1 SGHVS, CDR2 FNYEAQ. The CDR3 has 20 amino acids. Trimming removed 8 bases from V and 5 bases from J; junction bases left unmatched: 22.

This clone appeared a single time. The chain links TRBV7-2 to TRBJ2-1; 7 nucleotides align to TRBD2. This CDR3 is built from 17 residues. Trimming removed 1 base from V and 5 bases from J; junction bases left unmatched: 11. Germline V gene data show CDR1 as SGHTA and CDR2 as FQGNSA. The CDR3 sequence is CASSLEVAWGGNNEQFF. The CDR3 DNA follows: TGTGCCAGCAGCTTAGAGGTTGCGTGGGGGGGAAACAATGAGCAGTTCTTC. Full variable domain (outside the CDR3, taken from reference TRBV7-2 and TRBJ2-1): GAGVSQSPSNKVTEKGKDVELRCDPISGHTALYWYRQSLGQGLEFLIYFQGNSAPDKSGLPSDRFSAERTGGSVSTLTIQRTQQEDSAVYLCASSLEVAWGGNNEQFFGPGTRLTVL.

V gene TRBV3-1 (or the pseudogene TRBV3-2) combines with J gene TRBJ1-6, with TRBD1 matching over 9 bases. Germline-derived CDR1 and CDR2 are LGHDT and YNNKEL (reference sequence). The CDR3 contains 16 residues. Trimming at V came to 1 base and at J to 8 bases, leaving 6 bases not matched to a gene. The CDR3 bases are TGTGCCAGCAGCCAAGGTACTGGACAGGGGCATTCACCCCTCCACTTT. Its protein is CASSQGTGQGHSPLHF.

As DNA, the CDR3 is TGTGCCAGCAGCTTAGTAGGGACTAGCGGGGGGGCGGAGACCCAGTACTTC. Residues: CASSLVGTSGGAETQYF. The chain couples TRBV7-8 to TRBJ2-5; 16 bases are shared with TRBD2. The V and J ends lost 1 base and 5 bases, in that order; junction bases with no gene match: 4. Germline values: CDR1 SGHVS, CDR2 FQNEAQ. The CDR3 is 17 amino acids.

V gene TRBV2 combines with J gene TRBJ1-2, with TRBD1 matching 9 bases. From germline, CDR1 is SNHLY and CDR2 FYNNEI. Trimming at V came to 5 bases and at J to 7 bases, leaving 14 bases not matched to a gene. CDR3 length equals 16 residues. The DNA for the CDR3 is TGTGCCAGCAGTAACCGGGACAGGGCTTTGTCTTTTGGCTACACCTTC. It encodes CASSNRDRALSFGYTF.

The J gene is TRBJ1-2, the V gene TRBV10-3; 12 bases are a match to TRBD1. CDR1 is ENHRY, CDR2 SYGVKD, per germline. J lost 4 bases, V lost 9 bases, and 9 bases had no gene match. The length of the CDR3 is 15 residues. Written as DNA, the CDR3 is TGTGCCATGGGACAGGGGGCGTCATCGGTCTATGGCTACACCTTC. This gives the protein CAMGQGASSVYGYTF.

This clone appeared once. V is TRBV15 and J is TRBJ2-7; 7 bases align to TRBD2. Trimming cost V 9 bases and J 6 bases; bases outside gene matches: 11. The CDR3 is made up of 13 amino acids. Per the germline V gene, CDR1 is LNHNV and CDR2 is YYDKDF (reference sequence). CDR3 residues: CATPGGVLSEQYF. In DNA form, the CDR3 reads TGTGCCACGCCTGGGGGGGTCCTAAGCGAGCAGTACTTC.

The V call is TRBV4-1, the J call TRBJ1-6; 7 nucleotides agree with TRBD1. The CDR3 totals 15 residues. Per the germline V gene, CDR1 is MGHRA and CDR2 is YSYEKL. The trim removed 1 base at V and 7 bases at J, leaving 4 bases unmatched. The CDR3: CASSQGTGLNSPLHF. Here the CDR3 DNA reads TGCGCCAGCAGCCAAGGGACAGGATTAAATTCACCCCTCCACTTT.

V gene TRBV15 combines with J gene TRBJ2-3; D is ambiguous. The CDR3 totals 12 residues. The V end was cut by 1 base, the J end by 9 bases, with 8 bases between. The germline V gene encodes CDR1 LNHNV and CDR2 YYDKDF (reference sequence). CDR3 sequence: CATSRAGGTQYF. Here the CDR3 DNA reads TGTGCCACCAGCAGAGCCGGTGGGACGCAGTATTTT.

The chain recombines TRBV11-2 with TRBJ1-4; D is uncertain. CDR3 length: 17 amino acids. V lost 0 bases and J lost 3, with 14 bases in between. CDR1 and CDR2 from the germline V gene are SGHAT and FQNNGV. CDR3 region: CASSLDVYKGSNEKLFF. The DNA for the CDR3 is TGTGCCAGCAGCTTAGATGTATATAAAGGGTCTAATGAAAAACTGTTTTTT.

V and J are TRBV15 and TRBJ1-2, with unresolved D. V lost 0 bases and J lost 7, with 15 bases in between. Germline assignment: CDR1 LNHNV and CDR2 YYDKDF (reference sequence). CDR3 length: 15 amino acids. CDR3 bases: TGTGCCACCAGCAGAGATCGAGGCCAAGTGAGTGGCTACACCTTC. This gives the protein CATSRDRGQVSGYTF.

The J gene is TRBJ2-1, the V gene TRBV10-3; D is possibly TRBD1 (5 bases). V was cut by 5 bases and J by 7 bases, with 18 bases left in between. CDR1 and CDR2 from the germline V gene are ENHRY and SYGVKD. This CDR3 region has 15 residues. The CDR3 coding sequence is TGTGCCATCAGTTTTCAAGGATTCGCAGGGAATGAGCAGTTCTTC. The encoded protein is CAISFQGFAGNEQFF.

The gene calls are TRBV18 and TRBJ2-1; D gene ambiguous. CDR3 length: 13 amino acids. Germline V gene data show CDR1 as KGHSH and CDR2 as LQKENI. The germline V and J ends were trimmed by 6 bases and 9 bases, with 15 bases remaining between them. CDR3 DNA: TGTGCCAGCTCCCCTACTCCAGACACTGAGCAGTTCTTC. Residues: CASSPTPDTEQFF.

This chain joins TRBV10-3 and TRBJ1-2; D gene unclear. Trimming removed 7 bases from V and 7 bases from J, with 16 bases in between. CDR3 length equals 13 residues. The germline CDR1 and CDR2 sequences are ENHRY and SYGVKD. The CDR3 region is CAINFGRERGYTF. CDR3 DNA: TGTGCCATCAACTTCGGTCGGGAGCGTGGCTACACCTTC.

V gene TRBV28 combines with J gene TRBJ2-7; 13 bases align to TRBD2. The ends lost 5 bases at V and 6 bases at J; junction bases unmatched: 7. CDR3 length: 15 amino acids. The V gene's germline CDR1 is MDHEN and CDR2 SYDVKM. DNA for the CDR3: TGTGCCAGCAGTGAAATGGGACTAGCGGGAAGCGAGCAGTACTTC. This gives the protein CASSEMGLAGSEQYF.

This clone was recorded only once. The rearrangement uses TRBV5-6 and TRBJ2-3, with TRBD1 as a possible D gene (6 bases). The length of the CDR3 is 14 residues. Trimming shortened V by 0 bases and J by 2 bases, and 7 bases separated the two germline ends. Germline CDR1 reads SGHDT; CDR2 reads YYEEEE. The CDR3 DNA reads as TGTGCCAGCAGCTTGGGGGGGCCCACAGATACGCAGTATTTT. It is translated as CASSLGGPTDTQYF.

The CDR3 protein is CASSQGQGVDGEQYF. CDR3 DNA sequence: TGTGCCAGCAGCCAGGGACAGGGGGTTGATGGCGAGCAGTACTTC. The chain is built from TRBV6-2 or TRBV6-3 and TRBJ2-7; TRBD1 matches at 11 bases. The CDR3 runs 15 residues. Germline values: CDR1 MNHEY, CDR2 SVGEGT. V shed 6 bases, J shed 6 bases, and the junction held 10 bases outside the gene matches.